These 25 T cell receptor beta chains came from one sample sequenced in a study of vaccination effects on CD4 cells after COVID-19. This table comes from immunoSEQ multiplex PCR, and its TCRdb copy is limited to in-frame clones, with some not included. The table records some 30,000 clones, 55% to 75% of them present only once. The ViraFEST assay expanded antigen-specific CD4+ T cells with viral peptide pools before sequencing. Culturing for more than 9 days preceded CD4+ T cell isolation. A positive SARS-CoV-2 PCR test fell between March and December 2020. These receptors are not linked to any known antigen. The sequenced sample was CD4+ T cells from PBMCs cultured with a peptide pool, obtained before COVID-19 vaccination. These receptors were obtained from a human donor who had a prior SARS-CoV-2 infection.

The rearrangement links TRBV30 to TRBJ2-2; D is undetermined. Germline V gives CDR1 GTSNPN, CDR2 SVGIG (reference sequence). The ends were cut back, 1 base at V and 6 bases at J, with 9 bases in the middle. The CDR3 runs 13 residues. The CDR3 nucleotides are TGTGCCTGGAGTGATTCTTGGGCCGGGGAGCTGTTTTTT. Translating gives CAWSDSWAGELFF.

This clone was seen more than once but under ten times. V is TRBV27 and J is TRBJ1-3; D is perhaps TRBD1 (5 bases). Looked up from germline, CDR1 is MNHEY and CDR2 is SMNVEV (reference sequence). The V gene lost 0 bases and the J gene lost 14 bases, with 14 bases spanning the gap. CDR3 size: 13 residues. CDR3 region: CASSLSGDLSLYF. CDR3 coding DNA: TGTGCCAGCAGTTTATCAGGGGACCTTTCCTTATATTTT.

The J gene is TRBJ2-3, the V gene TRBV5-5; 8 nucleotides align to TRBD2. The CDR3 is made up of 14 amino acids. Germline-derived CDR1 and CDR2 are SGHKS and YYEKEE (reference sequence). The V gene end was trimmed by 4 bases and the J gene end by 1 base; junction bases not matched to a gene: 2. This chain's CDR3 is CASSRAGGTDTQYF. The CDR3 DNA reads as TGTGCCAGCAGCAGAGCGGGGGGCACAGATACGCAGTATTTT.

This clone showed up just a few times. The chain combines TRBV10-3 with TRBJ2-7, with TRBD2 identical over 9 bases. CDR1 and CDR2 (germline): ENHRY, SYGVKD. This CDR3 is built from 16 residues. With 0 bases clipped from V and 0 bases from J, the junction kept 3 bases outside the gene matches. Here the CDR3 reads CAISESLAGASYEQYF. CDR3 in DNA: TGTGCCATCAGTGAGTCGTTAGCGGGGGCCTCCTACGAGCAGTACTTC.

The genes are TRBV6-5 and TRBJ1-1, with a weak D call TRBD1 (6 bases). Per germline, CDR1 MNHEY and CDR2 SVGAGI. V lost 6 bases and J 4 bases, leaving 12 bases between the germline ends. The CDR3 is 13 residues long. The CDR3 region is CASREGGGTEAFF. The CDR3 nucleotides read TGTGCCAGCAGGGAGGGGGGGGGCACTGAAGCTTTCTTT.

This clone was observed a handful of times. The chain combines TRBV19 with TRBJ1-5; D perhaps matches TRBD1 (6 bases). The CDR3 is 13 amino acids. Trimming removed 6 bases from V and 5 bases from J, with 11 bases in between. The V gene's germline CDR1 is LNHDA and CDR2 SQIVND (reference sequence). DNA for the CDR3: TGTGCCAGTAGCGGACAGTTCGATCAGCCCCAGCATTTT. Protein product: CASSGQFDQPQHF.

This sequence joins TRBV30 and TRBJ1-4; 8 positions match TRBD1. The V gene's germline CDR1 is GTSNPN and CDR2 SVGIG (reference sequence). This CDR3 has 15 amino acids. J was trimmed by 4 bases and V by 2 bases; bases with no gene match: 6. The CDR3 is CAWSPGQGLNEKLFF. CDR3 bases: TGTGCCTGGAGTCCCGGACAGGGCCTTAATGAAAAACTGTTTTTT.

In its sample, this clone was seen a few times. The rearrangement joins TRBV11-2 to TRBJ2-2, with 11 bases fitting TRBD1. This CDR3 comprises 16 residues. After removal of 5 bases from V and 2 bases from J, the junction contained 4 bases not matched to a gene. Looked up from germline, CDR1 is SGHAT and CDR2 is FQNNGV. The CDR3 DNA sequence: TGTGCCAGCAGCCCGAGGACAGGGGGCAACACCGGGGAGCTGTTTTTT. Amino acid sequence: CASSPRTGGNTGELFF. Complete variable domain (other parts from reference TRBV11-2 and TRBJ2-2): EAGVAQSPRYKIIEKRQSVAFWCNPISGHATLYWYQQILGQGPKLLIQFQNNGVVDDSQLPKDRFSAERLKGVDSTLKIQPAKLEDSAVYLCASSPRTGGNTGELFFGEGSRLTVL.

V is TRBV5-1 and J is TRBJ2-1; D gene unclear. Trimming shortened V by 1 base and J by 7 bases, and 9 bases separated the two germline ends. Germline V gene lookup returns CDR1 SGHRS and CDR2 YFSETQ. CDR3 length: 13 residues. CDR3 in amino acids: CASSLYRVNEQFF. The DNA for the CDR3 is TGCGCCAGCAGCTTGTACCGGGTGAATGAGCAGTTCTTC.

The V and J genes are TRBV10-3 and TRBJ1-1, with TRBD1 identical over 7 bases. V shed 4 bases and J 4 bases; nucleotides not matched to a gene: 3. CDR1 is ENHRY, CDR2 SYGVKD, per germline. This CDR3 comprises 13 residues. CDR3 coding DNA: TGTGCCATCAGTGGAACAGGGGTCACTGAAGCTTTCTTT. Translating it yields CAISGTGVTEAFF.

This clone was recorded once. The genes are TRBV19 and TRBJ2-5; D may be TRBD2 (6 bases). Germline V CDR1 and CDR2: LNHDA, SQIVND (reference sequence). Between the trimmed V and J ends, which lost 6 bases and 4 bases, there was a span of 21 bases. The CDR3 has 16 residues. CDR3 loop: CASSPGVVRLRETQYF. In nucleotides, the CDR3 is TGTGCCAGTAGCCCGGGGGTAGTGCGGCTCCGAGAGACCCAGTACTTC.

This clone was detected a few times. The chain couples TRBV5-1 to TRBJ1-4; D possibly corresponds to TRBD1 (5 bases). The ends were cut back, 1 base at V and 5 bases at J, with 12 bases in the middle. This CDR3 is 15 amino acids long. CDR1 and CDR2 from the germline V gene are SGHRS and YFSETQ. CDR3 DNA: TGCGCCAGCAGCTTGTCGGGACGAGAGAATGAAAAACTGTTTTTT. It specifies CASSLSGRENEKLFF.

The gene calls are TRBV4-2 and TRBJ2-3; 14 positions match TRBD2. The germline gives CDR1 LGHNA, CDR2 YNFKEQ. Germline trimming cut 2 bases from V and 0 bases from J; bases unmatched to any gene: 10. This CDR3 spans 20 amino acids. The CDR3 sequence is CASSQSSETSGGESTDTQYF. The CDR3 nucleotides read TGTGCCAGCAGCCAAAGTTCTGAGACTAGCGGGGGGGAAAGCACAGATACGCAGTATTTT.

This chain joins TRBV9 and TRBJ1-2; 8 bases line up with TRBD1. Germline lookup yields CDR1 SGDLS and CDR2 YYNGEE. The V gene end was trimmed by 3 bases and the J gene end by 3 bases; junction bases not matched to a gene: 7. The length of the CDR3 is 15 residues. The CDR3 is CASSAGQGGHYGYTF. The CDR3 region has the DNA TGTGCCAGCAGCGCCGGACAGGGCGGCCACTATGGCTACACCTTC.

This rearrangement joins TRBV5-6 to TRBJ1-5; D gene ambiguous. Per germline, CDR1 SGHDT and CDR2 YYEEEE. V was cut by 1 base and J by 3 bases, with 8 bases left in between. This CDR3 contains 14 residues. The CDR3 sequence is CASSLRGSNQPQHF. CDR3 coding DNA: TGTGCCAGCAGCTTGCGGGGTTCCAATCAGCCCCAGCATTTT.

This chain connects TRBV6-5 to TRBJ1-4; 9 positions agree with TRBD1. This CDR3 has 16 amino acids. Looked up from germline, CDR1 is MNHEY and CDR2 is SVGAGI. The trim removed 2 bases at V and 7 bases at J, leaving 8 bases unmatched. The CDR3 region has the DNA TGTGCCAGCAGTTACCCCCGAACAGGGGGCGGTGAAAAACTGTTTTTT. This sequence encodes CASSYPRTGGGEKLFF.

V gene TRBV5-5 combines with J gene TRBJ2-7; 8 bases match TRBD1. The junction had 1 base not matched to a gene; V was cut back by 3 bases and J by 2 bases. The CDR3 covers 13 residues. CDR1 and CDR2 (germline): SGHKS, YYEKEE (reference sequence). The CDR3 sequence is CASSWTGTYEQYF. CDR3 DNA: TGTGCCAGCAGCTGGACAGGGACCTACGAGCAGTACTTC.

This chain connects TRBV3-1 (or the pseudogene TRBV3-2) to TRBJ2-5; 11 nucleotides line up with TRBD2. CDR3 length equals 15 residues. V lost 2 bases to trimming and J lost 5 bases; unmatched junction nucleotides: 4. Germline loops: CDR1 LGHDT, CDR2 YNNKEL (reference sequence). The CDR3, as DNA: TGTGCCAGCAGCCAAACGACTAGCGGGGTGGAGACCCAGTACTTC. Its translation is CASSQTTSGVETQYF.

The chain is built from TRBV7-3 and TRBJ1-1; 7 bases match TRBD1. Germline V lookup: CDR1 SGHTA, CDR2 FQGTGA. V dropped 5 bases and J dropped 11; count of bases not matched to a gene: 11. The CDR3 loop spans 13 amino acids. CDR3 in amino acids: CASSPRRGTVAFF. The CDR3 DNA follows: TGTGCCAGCAGCCCAAGGCGGGGGACAGTTGCTTTCTTT.

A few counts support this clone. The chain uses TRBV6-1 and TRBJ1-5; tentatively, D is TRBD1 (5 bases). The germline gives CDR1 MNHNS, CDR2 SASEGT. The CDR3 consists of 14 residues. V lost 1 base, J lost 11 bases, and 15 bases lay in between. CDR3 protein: CASSEVGHPEAQHF. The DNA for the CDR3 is TGTGCCAGCAGTGAAGTTGGACACCCAGAGGCCCAGCATTTT.

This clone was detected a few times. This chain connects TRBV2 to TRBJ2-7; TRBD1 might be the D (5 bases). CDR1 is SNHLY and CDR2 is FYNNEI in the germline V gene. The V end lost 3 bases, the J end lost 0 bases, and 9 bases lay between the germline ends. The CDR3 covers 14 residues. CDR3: CASSDQGSSYEQYF. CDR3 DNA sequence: TGTGCCAGCAGTGACCAGGGCAGCTCCTACGAGCAGTACTTC.

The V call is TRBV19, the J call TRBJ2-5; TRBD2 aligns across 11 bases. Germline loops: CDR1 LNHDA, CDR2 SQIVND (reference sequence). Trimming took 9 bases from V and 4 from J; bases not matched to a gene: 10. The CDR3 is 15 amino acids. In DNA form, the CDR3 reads TGTGCCAGCCGCAAGACTAGCGGGATCGGAGAGACCCAGTACTTC. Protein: CASRKTSGIGETQYF.

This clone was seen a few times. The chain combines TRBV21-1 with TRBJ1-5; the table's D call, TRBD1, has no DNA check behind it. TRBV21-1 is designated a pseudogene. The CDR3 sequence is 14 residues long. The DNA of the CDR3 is TGTGCCAGCATCGGATACAGGGGCAATCAGCCCCAGCATTTT. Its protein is CASIGYRGNQPQHF.

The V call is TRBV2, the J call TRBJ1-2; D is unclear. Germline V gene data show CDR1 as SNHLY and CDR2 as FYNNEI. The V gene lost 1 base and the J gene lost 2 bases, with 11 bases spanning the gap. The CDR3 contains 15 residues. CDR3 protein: CASSEVFHTNYGYTF. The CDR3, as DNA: TGTGCCAGCAGTGAAGTGTTTCACACGAACTATGGCTACACCTTC.

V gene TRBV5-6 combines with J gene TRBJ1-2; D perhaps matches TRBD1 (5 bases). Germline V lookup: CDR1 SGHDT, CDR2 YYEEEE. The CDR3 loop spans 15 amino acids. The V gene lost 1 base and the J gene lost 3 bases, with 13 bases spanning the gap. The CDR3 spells CASSLQGIFDYGYTF. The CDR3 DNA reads TGTGCCAGCAGCTTGCAGGGAATCTTCGACTATGGCTACACCTTC.